The next 15 T cell receptor beta chains were all read from a single sample in a study of cytomegalovirus exposure and HLA in healthy donors. The repertoire was sequenced with immunoSEQ multiplex PCR; TCRdb's copy has only in-frame clones and lacks some. The table includes about 130,000 clones, about 87% detected once. The specimen sequenced was PBMCs. These receptors were collected from a woman in her thirties in good health and CMV-seropositive.

The J gene is TRBJ2-7, the V gene TRBV7-6; 8 nucleotides match TRBD1. The CDR3 is 14 amino acids. Germline assignment: CDR1 SGHVS and CDR2 FNYEAQ. V shed 3 bases, J shed 4 bases, and the junction held 5 bases outside the gene matches. CDR3 loop: CASSFGQGLYEQYF. The CDR3 bases are TGTGCCAGCAGCTTCGGACAGGGATTGTACGAGCAGTACTTC. The full variable domain, completed using reference TRBV7-6 and TRBJ2-7, is GAGVSQSPRYKVTKRGQDVALRCDPISGHVSLYWYRQALGQGPEFLTYFNYEAQQDKSGLPNDRFSAERPEGSISTLTIQRTEQRDSAMYRCASSFGQGLYEQYFGPGTRLTVT.

The CDR3 region has the DNA TGCGCCAGCAGCTTCTCCGGGACCGGGAGAAACACCGGGGAGCTGTTTTTT. Translating it yields CASSFSGTGRNTGELFF. The chain links TRBV5-1 to TRBJ2-2, with D tentatively TRBD2 (6 bases). Germline V gene sequence: CDR1 SGHRS, CDR2 YFSETQ. The CDR3 extends over 17 amino acids. Trimming pared 2 bases from V and 2 bases from J, leaving 16 bases between.

The gene calls are TRBV5-8 and TRBJ2-4; maybe TRBD2 (5 bases). Trimming removed 0 bases at V and 1 base at J, with 5 bases between. Germline V gene sequence: CDR1 SGHTS, CDR2 YDEGEE. The CDR3 extends over 14 amino acids. DNA of the CDR3: TGTGCCAGCAGCTTGGGAGGGGCCAAAAACATTCAGTACTTC. Its translation: CASSLGGAKNIQYF.

The J gene is TRBJ1-1, the V gene TRBV15, with D tentatively TRBD1 (6 bases). V lost 5 bases to trimming and J lost 3 bases, with 13 bases between them. CDR3 length equals 14 residues. Germline V gene data show CDR1 as LNHNV and CDR2 as YYDKDF (reference sequence). For the CDR3, the DNA is TGTGCCACCAGCTTCGGGACATTGGACACTGAAGCTTTCTTT. This codes for CATSFGTLDTEAFF. Combining the CDR3 with reference TRBV15 and TRBJ1-1 gives the whole variable domain DAMVIQNPRYQVTQFGKPVTLSCSQTLNHNVMYWYQQKSSQAPKLLFHYYDKDFNNEADTPDNFQSRRPNTSFCFLDIRSPGLGDTAMYLCATSFGTLDTEAFFGQGTRLTVV.

This clone has a single count. V gene TRBV7-9 combines with J gene TRBJ2-3; D might be TRBD2 (6 bases). The CDR3 extends over 14 amino acids. Trimming shortened V by 6 bases and J by 0 bases, and 10 bases separated the two germline ends. Germline V gene lookup returns CDR1 SEHNR and CDR2 FQNEAQ (reference sequence). The CDR3 loop is CASRGGISTDTQYF. CDR3 coding DNA: TGTGCCAGCAGAGGAGGGATCAGCACAGATACGCAGTATTTT.

The chain employs TRBV5-6 and TRBJ1-1; unclear D gene. CDR1 is SGHDT, CDR2 YYEEEE, per germline. V was clipped by 2 bases and J by 12 bases, with 20 bases between them. This CDR3 has 14 residues. The CDR3 loop is CASSFLGWAPRPFF. Here the CDR3 DNA reads TGTGCCAGCAGCTTTTTGGGCTGGGCCCCTCGCCCTTTCTTT.

The rearrangement links TRBV6-1 to TRBJ1-4; TRBD1 is a possible D gene (5 bases). This CDR3 comprises 14 residues. Germline-derived CDR1 and CDR2 are MNHNS and SASEGT. The V and J ends lost 4 bases and 4 bases respectively, with 10 bases between them. The DNA for the CDR3 is TGTGCCAGCAGTGGGTCCGGGGGTAATGAAAAACTGTTTTTT. Protein sequence: CASSGSGGNEKLFF.

The J gene is TRBJ1-1, the V gene TRBV18; D gene ambiguous. V lost 0 bases and J lost 1, with 9 bases in between. The CDR3 covers 15 residues. The V gene's germline CDR1 is KGHSH and CDR2 LQKENI. Written as DNA, the CDR3 is TGTGCCAGCTCACCACCTGGTGGGCGGAACACTGAAGCTTTCTTT. Its protein is CASSPPGGRNTEAFF.

Concerning this clone: The sample has other DNA sequences that encode this CDR3 too. J is TRBJ2-1 and V is TRBV7-3, with D tentatively TRBD2 (6 bases). This CDR3 is 14 amino acids long. Trimming shortened V by 2 bases and J by 4 bases, and 9 bases separated the two germline ends. Germline values: CDR1 SGHTA, CDR2 FQGTGA. CDR3 sequence reads: CASSLGGGYNEQFF. The CDR3 DNA is TGTGCCAGCAGCTTAGGGGGAGGTTACAATGAGCAGTTCTTC.

The chain employs TRBV7-8 and TRBJ2-5; tentative D call: TRBD1 (6 bases). The length of the CDR3 is 15 residues. V lost 2 bases and J 4 bases, leaving 14 bases between the germline ends. Germline CDR1 reads SGHVS; CDR2 reads FQNEAQ. The CDR3 here is CASSLFSGRGETQYF. Here the CDR3 DNA reads TGTGCCAGCAGCTTATTTTCGGGCAGGGGAGAGACCCAGTACTTC.

The chain is built from TRBV5-4 and TRBJ1-4; 10 positions match TRBD1. The CDR3 covers 15 residues. Trimming at V came to 4 bases and at J to 7 bases, leaving 7 bases not matched to a gene. Per germline, CDR1 SGHNT and CDR2 YYREEE (reference sequence). The DNA for the CDR3 is TGTGCCAGCAGCCGCTGGACAGGGGGTGGTGAAAAACTGTTTTTT. Its translation: CASSRWTGGGEKLFF.

The chain has TRBV5-8 and TRBJ2-7; possibly TRBD1 for D (6 bases). V lost 7 bases to trimming and J lost 1 base, with 12 bases between them. CDR3 length: 13 residues. The germline V gene has CDR1 SGHTS and CDR2 YDEGEE. The CDR3: CASSRTASYEQYF. The CDR3 coding sequence is TGTGCCAGCTCCAGGACAGCATCCTACGAGCAGTACTTC.

The rearrangement uses TRBV28 and TRBJ1-2; D uncertain. Trimming took off 5 bases at V and 5 bases at J, with 15 bases between the two ends. Germline V gene lookup returns CDR1 MDHEN and CDR2 SYDVKM. The CDR3 sequence is 14 residues long. The CDR3 here is CASSTDSGLYGYTF. DNA for the CDR3: TGTGCCAGCAGTACGGACTCGGGCCTATATGGCTACACCTTC.

V is TRBV4-1 and J is TRBJ2-7, with 8 bases aligning to TRBD2. The V segment lost 2 bases and the J segment 3 bases; nucleotides outside the gene matches: 6. Germline CDR1 reads MGHRA; CDR2 reads YSYEKL. The CDR3 runs to 15 residues. CDR3 sequence: CASSQRFGTSYEQYF. In DNA form, the CDR3 reads TGCGCCAGCAGCCAAAGGTTCGGGACTAGCTACGAGCAGTACTTC.

This clone was picked up one time. The rearrangement uses TRBV6-5 and TRBJ2-7; D is unclear. Germline CDR1 is MNHEY and CDR2 is SVGAGI. CDR3 size: 14 residues. With 0 bases removed from V and 2 bases from J, the gap between germline ends came to 8 bases. DNA of the CDR3: TGTGCCAGCAGTTACTCTCTTTCTCCCTACGAGCAGTACTTC. Translation: CASSYSLSPYEQYF.